The 28 T cell receptor beta chains given below trace back to one sample, sequenced in a study of T cells in Graves' hyperthyroidism and ophthalmopathy (dated by TCRdb to the late 2010s). Libraries came from multiplex PCR. TCRdb shows the sequencer as Illumina HiSeq 2000. The TCR beta CDR3 regions were amplified from the RNA transcripts. For the first round of RT-PCR on the TCR CDR3, the HTBI primer set was used together with the Qiagen OneStep RT-PCR kit. The public reads were run again by TCRdb, first through fastp at Q25 and then through MiXCR, and only productive beta chains were kept. Rows with a matching CDR3 protein are joined into one entry that keeps the most common DNA and genes. The sample table contains about 600,000 distinct CDR3 sequences; only one count was recorded for approximately 15% of them. The ten largest clones represent roughly 7.7% of the sample. Specimen: blood. These receptor sequences come from a woman younger than 30 with Graves' ophthalmopathy.

The chain joins TRBV27 to TRBJ1-1, with D unclear. V lost 5 bases and J lost 1, with 26 bases in between. CDR1 and CDR2 from the germline V gene are MNHEY and SMNVEV (reference sequence). The CDR3 consists of 19 residues. The CDR3 region has the DNA TGTGCCAGCAGTCTAGGCGTATCGTCCCTACTAGGAGGGAACACTGAAGCTTTCTTT. This encodes CASSLGVSSLLGGNTEAFF.

This clonotype was picked up many times. The chain recombines TRBV27 with TRBJ2-7; either TRBD1 or TRBD2 may supply D (5 bases each). The V end was cut by 3 bases, the J end by 0 bases, with 15 bases between. CDR3 length: 16 amino acids. Per germline, CDR1 MNHEY and CDR2 SMNVEV (reference sequence). This CDR3 reads CASSFGDGAASYEQYF. In DNA form, the CDR3 reads TGTGCCAGCAGTTTCGGGGATGGGGCGGCCTCCTACGAGCAGTACTTC.

This clonotype was observed a handful of times. The chain uses TRBV30 and TRBJ1-4; TRBD1 matches 8 bases. This CDR3 region has 15 residues. CDR1 and CDR2 from the germline V gene are GTSNPN and SVGIG (reference sequence). V was pared by 4 bases and J by 8 bases, with 12 bases of the junction left unmatched. CDR3 DNA: TGTGCCTGGACAGGGGGCGCCTCGGTTGGGGAAAAACTGTTTTTT. Residues: CAWTGGASVGEKLFF.

In this sample, this clonotype turned up a few times. V usage is TRBV19 and J usage is TRBJ1-1, with 8 bases lining up with TRBD1. Germline values: CDR1 LNHDA, CDR2 SQIVND (reference sequence). CDR3 length: 13 residues. J was trimmed by 12 bases and V by 4 bases; bases with no gene match: 10. The CDR3 nucleotides read TGTGCCAGTAGTACCCCGGACAGGGTAGGGTCTTTCTTT. Its translation is CASSTPDRVGSFF.

Concerning this clonotype: The germline gene is not matched at one end of the junction; a read error may be the cause. V and J are TRBV4-3 and TRBJ2-3; 12 bases are shared with TRBD2. Germline CDR1 LGHNA, CDR2 YSLEER. The CDR3 loop spans 16 amino acids. The CDR3 region has the DNA TGCGCCAGCAACCAAGGACTAGCGGGAAGCACAGATACGCAGTATTTT. It specifies CASNQGLAGSTDTQYF.

For this clonotype: Since a much larger clone is just one base distant, this may be a read error. V gene TRBV2 combines with J gene TRBJ1-1; TRBD1 is a possible D gene (6 bases). V lost 8 bases, J lost 6 bases, and 13 bases lay in between. The length of the CDR3 is 12 residues. Germline V gene sequence: CDR1 SNHLY, CDR2 FYNNEI. Here the CDR3 reads CASGRGAPEAFF. As DNA, the CDR3 is TGTGCCAGCGGTCGGGGGGCCCCTGAAGCTTTCTTT.

This clonotype was picked up many times. The CDR3 protein is CASSELGYRAGELFF. The CDR3 region has the DNA TGTGCCAGCAGTGAATTGGGTTACAGGGCCGGGGAGCTGTTTTTT. This rearrangement joins TRBV2 to TRBJ2-2, with D possibly TRBD1 on 6 matching bases. In germline, CDR1 is SNHLY, CDR2 FYNNEI. Trimming took 2 bases from V and 6 from J, leaving 13 bases between them. This CDR3 is built from 15 residues.

This clonotype was counted many times. The chain combines TRBV28 with TRBJ1-2, with 7 positions matching TRBD1. CDR3 length equals 13 residues. The V and J ends lost 7 bases and 7 bases, in that order; junction bases with no gene match: 9. Per the germline V gene, CDR1 is MDHEN and CDR2 is SYDVKM. The CDR3 DNA reads TGTGCCAGCAAAGGCCAGGGGGTAGGTGGCTACACCTTC. Amino acids: CASKGQGVGGYTF.

This clonotype showed up just a few times. The chain joins TRBV5-1 to TRBJ2-7; 11 positions agree with TRBD2. This CDR3 is 17 amino acids long. With 0 bases clipped from V and 5 bases from J, the junction kept 10 bases outside the gene matches. The germline CDR1 and CDR2 sequences are SGHRS and YFSETQ. CDR3 nucleotides: TGCGCCAGCAGCTTGGAAATAGCGGGAGGGCTCGGGGACGAGCAGTACTTC. It yields the protein CASSLEIAGGLGDEQYF. The full variable domain, its missing parts supplied by reference TRBV5-1 and TRBJ2-7, is KAGVTQTPRYLIKTRGQQVTLSCSPISGHRSVSWYQQTPGQGLQFLFEYFSETQRNKGNFPGRFSGRQFSNSRSEMNVSTLELGDSALYLCASSLEIAGGLGDEQYFGPGTRLTVT.

The genes are TRBV7-8 and TRBJ2-7; D may be TRBD1 (6 bases). Trimming pared 3 bases from V and 5 bases from J, leaving 14 bases between. Germline V gene data show CDR1 as SGHVS and CDR2 as FQNEAQ. This CDR3 has 14 residues. CDR3 nucleotide sequence: TGTGCCAGCAGCTTCAGGGGACATGAGGACGAGCAGTACTTC. Its protein is CASSFRGHEDEQYF.

This clonotype was observed at least ten times. This chain links TRBV11-1 with TRBJ2-7; 7 bases agree with TRBD1. J was trimmed by 2 bases and V by 5 bases; bases with no gene match: 12. This CDR3 spans 16 amino acids. CDR1 and CDR2 (germline): SGHAT, FQDESV (reference sequence). The CDR3 coding sequence is TGTGCCAGCAGCGAAAGGGGGCAAGGGGCCACCTACGAGCAGTACTTC. Translating gives CASSERGQGATYEQYF.

In its sample, this clonotype was seen many times. The chain is built from TRBV5-1 and TRBJ2-1; D is unresolved. CDR1 is SGHRS, CDR2 YFSETQ, per germline. Deletions cut 0 bases from V and 4 bases from J, with 11 bases between. The length of the CDR3 is 15 residues. For the CDR3, the DNA is TGCGCCAGCAGCTTGGATATAGGACCGTACAATGAGCAGTTCTTC. It translates to CASSLDIGPYNEQFF.

The chain is built from TRBV12-3 or TRBV12-4 and TRBJ2-1; TRBD1 agrees at 8 bases. The CDR3 is 16 amino acids. V lost 6 bases and J lost 0; bases outside the gene matches: 7. CDR3 in DNA: TGTGCCAGCAGACGGACAGGGTTGAGCTCCTACAATGAGCAGTTCTTC. As protein: CASRRTGLSSYNEQFF.

This clonotype has ten or more counts. The chain links TRBV12-3 or TRBV12-4 to TRBJ2-1; TRBD2 agrees at 7 bases. V shed 6 bases, J shed 12 bases, and the junction held 8 bases outside the gene matches. The CDR3 contains 12 residues. The CDR3 DNA sequence: TGTGCCAGCAGCCCGGCGGGCGGGGGGCAGTTCTTC. This sequence encodes CASSPAGGGQFF.

In this sample, this clonotype turned up a few times. The chain couples TRBV5-1 to TRBJ2-2, with 11 bases that match TRBD1. Germline CDR1 reads SGHRS; CDR2 reads YFSETQ. CDR3 length: 17 residues. Trimming took 4 bases from V and 5 from J; bases not matched to a gene: 10. The CDR3 sequence: CASSDPGGQGATGELFF. CDR3 coding DNA: TGCGCCAGCAGCGATCCGGGTGGACAGGGGGCTACCGGGGAGCTGTTTTTT.

This clonotype occurred a few times. V usage is TRBV14 and J usage is TRBJ2-6, with D perhaps TRBD2 (6 bases). Deletions cut 4 bases from V and 0 bases from J, with 10 bases between. The CDR3 spans 16 residues. The germline V gene encodes CDR1 SGHDN and CDR2 FVKESK. Here the CDR3 DNA reads TGTGCCAGCAGCCGGGACTTACGCTCTGGGGCCAACGTCCTGACTTTC. Its protein product is CASSRDLRSGANVLTF.

V gene TRBV19 combines with J gene TRBJ2-1; D is unclear. CDR1 is LNHDA, CDR2 SQIVND, per germline (reference sequence). Trimming stripped 5 bases from V and 0 bases from J, with 14 bases between. This CDR3 spans 16 amino acids. The CDR3 coding sequence is TGTGCCAGTAGTCCCACGACTGGAAGCTCCTACAATGAGCAGTTCTTC. This sequence encodes CASSPTTGSSYNEQFF.

This clonotype has at least ten counts. The rearrangement joins TRBV9 to TRBJ2-5; 7 nucleotides align to TRBD2. Germline V gives CDR1 SGDLS, CDR2 YYNGEE. V lost 4 bases and J lost 5; bases outside the gene matches: 8. This CDR3 spans 14 amino acids. For the CDR3, the DNA is TGTGCCAGCAGCCCTCCTAGCGGCCGGGAGACCCAGTACTTC. Protein sequence: CASSPPSGRETQYF.

This chain joins TRBV18 and TRBJ2-7, with TRBD2 matching over 12 bases. Germline trimming cut 1 base from V and 5 bases from J; bases unmatched to any gene: 3. CDR1 and CDR2 from the germline V gene are KGHSH and LQKENI. CDR3 size: 15 residues. The CDR3 here is CASSPQTSGSDEQYF. The CDR3 DNA follows: TGTGCCAGCTCACCACAGACTAGCGGGAGCGACGAGCAGTACTTC.

This clonotype was seen many times. The J gene is TRBJ1-2, the V gene TRBV12-5; no definite D call. The V and J ends lost 3 bases and 5 bases respectively, with 13 bases between them. Germline CDR1 LGHNT, CDR2 FRNRAP. The CDR3 consists of 14 residues. DNA of the CDR3: TGTGCTAGTGGTTTCCACGGTCAGGTTTATGGCTACACCTTC. As protein: CASGFHGQVYGYTF.

This clonotype was seen repeatedly, ten times or more. The rearrangement uses TRBV28 and TRBJ2-1; 10 nucleotides line up with TRBD2. Losses at the gene ends were 7 bases for V and 7 bases for J; bases not matched to a gene: 13. Per the germline V gene, CDR1 is MDHEN and CDR2 is SYDVKM. The CDR3 totals 16 residues. The DNA for the CDR3 is TGTGCCAGCACCCCATCAGAGGCTAGCGGGAGAAATGAGCAGTTCTTC. Amino acid sequence: CASTPSEASGRNEQFF.

There are many counts of this clonotype. The V call is TRBV28, the J call TRBJ2-7; D is perhaps TRBD1 (6 bases). This CDR3 contains 14 residues. V was cut by 7 bases and J by 0 bases, with 13 bases left in between. The V gene's germline CDR1 is MDHEN and CDR2 SYDVKM. In DNA form, the CDR3 reads TGTGCCAGCAATGGGACACCCTACTCCTACGAGCAGTACTTC. Protein product: CASNGTPYSYEQYF.

This clonotype was seen a few times. This sequence joins TRBV29-1 and TRBJ1-5; tentatively, D is TRBD1 (6 bases). Per the germline V gene, CDR1 is SQVTM and CDR2 is ANQGSEA. This CDR3 spans 14 amino acids. Trimming removed 6 bases from V and 2 bases from J, with 14 bases in between. Here the CDR3 reads CSVATGNGNQPQHF. Here the CDR3 DNA reads TGCAGCGTCGCTACAGGGAATGGCAATCAGCCCCAGCATTTT. Using reference TRBV29-1 and TRBJ1-5 for the parts outside the CDR3, the full variable domain is SAVISQKPSRDICQRGTSLTIQCQVDSQVTMMFWYRQQPGQSLTLIATANQGSEATYESGFVIDKFPISRPNLTFSTLTVSNMSPEDSSIYLCSVATGNGNQPQHFGDGTRLSIL.

There are many counts of this clonotype. The chain couples TRBV28 to TRBJ2-7; 7 nucleotides align to TRBD2. The germline CDR1 and CDR2 sequences are MDHEN and SYDVKM. The CDR3 loop spans 16 amino acids. The V gene end was trimmed by 4 bases and the J gene end by 2 bases; junction bases not matched to a gene: 11. CDR3 DNA sequence: TGTGCCAGCAGTTACTCGCTCTCTAGCGGAACCTACGAGCAGTACTTC. It is translated as CASSYSLSSGTYEQYF.

This clonotype has ten or more counts. This chain links TRBV30 with TRBJ1-2; D not certain. Germline CDR1 and CDR2: GTSNPN and SVGIG (reference sequence). The length of the CDR3 is 13 residues. Trimming cost V 0 bases and J 3 bases, with 8 bases left between them. CDR3 protein: CAWSVDGDYGYTF. The CDR3 DNA reads as TGTGCCTGGAGTGTGGACGGTGACTATGGCTACACCTTC.

This clonotype occurred a few times. V gene TRBV20-1 combines with J gene TRBJ2-7; 7 bases are a match to TRBD2. The CDR3 contains 12 residues. The germline CDR1 and CDR2 sequences are DFQATT and SNEGSKA (reference sequence). CDR3 protein: CSVRAGAHEQYF. The CDR3 bases are TGCAGCGTCCGGGCGGGAGCCCACGAGCAGTACTTC.

This clonotype was seen only a few times. The DNA for the CDR3 is TGTGCCAGCAGCTTGGCCACGGACGCAAGGTCCTACGAGCAGTACTTC. Residues: CASSLATDARSYEQYF. This sequence joins TRBV5-8 and TRBJ2-7, with unresolved D. V shed 0 bases and J shed 1 base, with 14 bases lying between them. This CDR3 comprises 16 residues. Germline-derived CDR1 and CDR2 are SGHTS and YDEGEE.

With regard to this clonotype: A much more abundant neighbour one base away suggests this may be a read error. V is TRBV28 and J is TRBJ1-6; 7 nucleotides match TRBD1. Germline lookup yields CDR1 MDHEN and CDR2 SYDVKM. The CDR3 has 14 amino acids. CDR3 sequence: CVSTLRGYNSPLHF. CDR3 bases: TGTGTCAGCACTCTCAGGGGGTATAATTCACCCCTCCACTTT.